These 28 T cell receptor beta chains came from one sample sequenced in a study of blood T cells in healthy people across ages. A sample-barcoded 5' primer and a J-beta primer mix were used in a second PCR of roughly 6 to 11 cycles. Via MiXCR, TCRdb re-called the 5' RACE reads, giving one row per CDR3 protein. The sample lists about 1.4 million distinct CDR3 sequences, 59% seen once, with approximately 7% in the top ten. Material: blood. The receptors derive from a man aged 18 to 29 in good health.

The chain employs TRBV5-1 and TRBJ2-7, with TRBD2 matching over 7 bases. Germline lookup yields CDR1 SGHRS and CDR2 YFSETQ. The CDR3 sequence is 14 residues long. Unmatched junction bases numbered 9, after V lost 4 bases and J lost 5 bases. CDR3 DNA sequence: TGCGCCAGCAGCCCCGGGAGGATCCTACACGAGCAGTACTTC. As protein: CASSPGRILHEQYF.

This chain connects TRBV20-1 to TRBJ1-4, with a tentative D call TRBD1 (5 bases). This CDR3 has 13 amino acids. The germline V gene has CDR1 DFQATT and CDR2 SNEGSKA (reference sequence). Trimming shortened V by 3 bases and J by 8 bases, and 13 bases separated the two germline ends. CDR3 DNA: TGCAGTGCTAGGTCGGGGCGGGTCGAAAAACTGTTTTTT. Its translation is CSARSGRVEKLFF.

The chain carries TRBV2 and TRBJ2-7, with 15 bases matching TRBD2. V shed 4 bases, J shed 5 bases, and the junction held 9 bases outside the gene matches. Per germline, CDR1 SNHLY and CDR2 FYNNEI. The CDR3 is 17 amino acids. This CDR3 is CASSAGTSGRPAHEQYF. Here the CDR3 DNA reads TGTGCCAGCAGTGCCGGGACTAGCGGGAGGCCTGCCCACGAGCAGTACTTC.

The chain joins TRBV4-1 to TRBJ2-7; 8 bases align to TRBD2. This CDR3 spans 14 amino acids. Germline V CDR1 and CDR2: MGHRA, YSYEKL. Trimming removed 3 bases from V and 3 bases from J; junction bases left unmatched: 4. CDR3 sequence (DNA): TGCGCCAGCAGCCAGCCCACTAGCGGCTACGAGCAGTACTTC. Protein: CASSQPTSGYEQYF.

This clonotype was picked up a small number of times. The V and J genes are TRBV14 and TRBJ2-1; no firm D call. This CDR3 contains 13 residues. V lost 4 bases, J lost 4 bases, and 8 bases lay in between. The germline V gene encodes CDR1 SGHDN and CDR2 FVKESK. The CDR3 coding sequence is TGTGCCAGCAGCCTTCTCCCATACAATGAGCAGTTCTTC. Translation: CASSLLPYNEQFF.

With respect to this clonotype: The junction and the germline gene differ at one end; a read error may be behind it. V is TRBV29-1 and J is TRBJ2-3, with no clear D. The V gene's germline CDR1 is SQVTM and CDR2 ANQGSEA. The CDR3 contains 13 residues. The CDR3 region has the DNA TGCGGCGTTGAAGTCAGTAGCACAGATACGCAGTATTTT. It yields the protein CGVEVSSTDTQYF.

The CDR3: CASSLDLTSGETDTQYF. CDR3 sequence (DNA): TGTGCCAGCAGCTTAGACCTGACTAGCGGGGAGACAGATACGCAGTATTTT. The chain uses TRBV11-2 and TRBJ2-3; 11 nucleotides match TRBD2. This CDR3 has 17 residues. Germline V gene data show CDR1 as SGHAT and CDR2 as FQNNGV. J gave up 3 bases and V 0 bases, and 5 bases lay outside the gene matches.

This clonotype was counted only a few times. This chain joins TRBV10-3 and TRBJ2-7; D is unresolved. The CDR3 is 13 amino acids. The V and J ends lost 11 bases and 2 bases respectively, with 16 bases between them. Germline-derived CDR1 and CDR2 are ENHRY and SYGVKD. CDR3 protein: CAARSLGAYEQYF. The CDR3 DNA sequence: TGTGCCGCCCGCAGCCTCGGCGCCTACGAGCAGTACTTC.

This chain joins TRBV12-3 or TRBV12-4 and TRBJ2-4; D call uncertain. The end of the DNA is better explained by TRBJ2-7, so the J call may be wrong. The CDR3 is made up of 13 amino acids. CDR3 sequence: CASASGSSYEQYF. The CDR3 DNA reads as TGTGCCAGCGCTTCGGGCAGCTCCTACGAGCAGTACTTC.

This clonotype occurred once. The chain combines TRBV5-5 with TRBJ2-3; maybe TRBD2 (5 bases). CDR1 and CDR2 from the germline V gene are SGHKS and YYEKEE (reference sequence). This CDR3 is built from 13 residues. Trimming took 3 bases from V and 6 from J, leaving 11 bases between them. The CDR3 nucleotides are TGTGCCAGCAGCTACCCTCCGGGGGATACGCAGTATTTT. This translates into CASSYPPGDTQYF.

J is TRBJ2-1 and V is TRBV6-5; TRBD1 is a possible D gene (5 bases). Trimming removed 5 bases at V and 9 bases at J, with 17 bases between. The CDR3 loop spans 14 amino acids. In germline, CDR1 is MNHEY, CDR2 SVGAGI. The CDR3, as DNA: TGTGCCAGCAGTGCCGACAGCTGGGGCAGTGAGCAGTTCTTC. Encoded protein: CASSADSWGSEQFF.

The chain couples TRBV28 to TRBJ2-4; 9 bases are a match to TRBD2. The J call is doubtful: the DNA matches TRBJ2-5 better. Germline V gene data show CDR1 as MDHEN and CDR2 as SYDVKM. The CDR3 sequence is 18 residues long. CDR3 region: CASSKIPAGTSFQETQYF. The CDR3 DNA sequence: TGTGCCAGCAGTAAGATACCTGCCGGGACTAGCTTCCAAGAGACCCAGTACTTC.

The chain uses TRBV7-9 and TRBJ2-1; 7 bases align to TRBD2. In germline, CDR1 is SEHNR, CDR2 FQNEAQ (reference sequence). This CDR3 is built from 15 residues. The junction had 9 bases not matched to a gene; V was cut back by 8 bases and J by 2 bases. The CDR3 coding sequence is TGTGCCAGCCAAAGTGGGGGGAGGGCCTACAATGAGCAGTTCTTC. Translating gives CASQSGGRAYNEQFF.

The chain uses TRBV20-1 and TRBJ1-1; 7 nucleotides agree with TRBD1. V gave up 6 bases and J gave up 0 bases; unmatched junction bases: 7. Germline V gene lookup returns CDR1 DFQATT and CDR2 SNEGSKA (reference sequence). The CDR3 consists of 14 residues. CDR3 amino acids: CSAWDSLMNTEAFF. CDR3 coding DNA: TGCAGTGCGTGGGACAGTTTAATGAACACTGAAGCTTTCTTT.

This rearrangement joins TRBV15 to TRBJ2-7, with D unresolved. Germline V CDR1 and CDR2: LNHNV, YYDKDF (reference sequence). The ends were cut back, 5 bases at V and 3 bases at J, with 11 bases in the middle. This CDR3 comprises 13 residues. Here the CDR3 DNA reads TGTGCCACCAGCCAGGATTCAGACTACGAGCAGTACTTC. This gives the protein CATSQDSDYEQYF.

CDR3 coding DNA: TGTGCCAGCGTGGAGTTGACAGACACTTATAATTCACCCCTCCACTTT. It codes for CASVELTDTYNSPLHF. This chain uses TRBV7-9 with TRBJ1-6; a possible D gene is TRBD1 (5 bases). Germline CDR1 and CDR2: SEHNR and FQNEAQ (reference sequence). The length of the CDR3 is 16 residues. V was clipped by 8 bases and J by 4 bases, with 18 bases between them.

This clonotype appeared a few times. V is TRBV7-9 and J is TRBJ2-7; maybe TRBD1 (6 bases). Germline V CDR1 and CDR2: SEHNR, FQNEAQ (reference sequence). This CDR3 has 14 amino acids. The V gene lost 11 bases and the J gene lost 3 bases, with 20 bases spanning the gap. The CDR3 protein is CAFIFGQNFYEQYF. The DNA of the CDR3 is TGTGCCTTTATCTTCGGACAGAACTTCTACGAGCAGTACTTC. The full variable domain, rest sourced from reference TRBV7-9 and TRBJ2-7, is DTGVSQNPRHKITKRGQNVTFRCDPISEHNRLYWYRQTLGQGPEFLTYFQNEAQLEKSRLLSDRFSAERPKGSFSTLEIQRTEQGDSAMYLCAFIFGQNFYEQYFGPGTRLTVT.

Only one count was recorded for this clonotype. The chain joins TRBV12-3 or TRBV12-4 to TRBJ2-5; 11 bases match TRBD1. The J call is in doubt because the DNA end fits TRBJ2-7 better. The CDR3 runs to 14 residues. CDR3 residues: CASSRTGGLGEQYF. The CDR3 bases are TGTGCCAGCAGTCGGACAGGGGGCTTGGGCGAGCAGTACTTC.

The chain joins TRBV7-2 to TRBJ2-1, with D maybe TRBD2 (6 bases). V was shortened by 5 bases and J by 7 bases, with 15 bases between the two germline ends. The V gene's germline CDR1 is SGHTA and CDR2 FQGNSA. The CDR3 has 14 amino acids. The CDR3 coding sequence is TGTGCCAGCAGCGGAACCGGGAGAGAAAATGAGCAGTTCTTC. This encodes CASSGTGRENEQFF.

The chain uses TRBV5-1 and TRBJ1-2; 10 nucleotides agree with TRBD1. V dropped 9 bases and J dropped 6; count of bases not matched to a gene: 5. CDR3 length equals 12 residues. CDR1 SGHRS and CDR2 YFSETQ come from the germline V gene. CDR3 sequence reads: CATRDRGNGYTF. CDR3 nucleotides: TGCGCCACCCGGGACAGGGGAAATGGCTACACCTTC.

The CDR3 loop reads CSVDVSGGTPIQNNEQFF. In nucleotides, the CDR3 is TGCAGCGTTGACGTTAGCGGGGGGACACCCATACAAAACAATGAGCAGTTCTTC. The chain employs TRBV29-1 and TRBJ2-1, with TRBD2 identical over 10 bases. Losses at the gene ends were 3 bases for V and 5 bases for J; bases not matched to a gene: 16. This CDR3 spans 18 amino acids. CDR1 is SQVTM, CDR2 ANQGSEA, per germline.

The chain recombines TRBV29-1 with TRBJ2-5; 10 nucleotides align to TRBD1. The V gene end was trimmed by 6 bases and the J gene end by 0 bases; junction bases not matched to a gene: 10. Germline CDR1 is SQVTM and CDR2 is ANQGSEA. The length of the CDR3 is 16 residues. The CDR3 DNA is TGCAGCGTCCCGGAGCCGGGACAGGGGCACCAAGAGACCCAGTACTTC. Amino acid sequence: CSVPEPGQGHQETQYF.

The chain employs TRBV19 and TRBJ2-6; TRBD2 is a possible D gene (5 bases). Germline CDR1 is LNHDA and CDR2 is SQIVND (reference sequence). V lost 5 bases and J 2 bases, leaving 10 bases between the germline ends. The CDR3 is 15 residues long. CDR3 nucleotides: TGTGCCAGTAGTGGAACTAGTCCTGGGGCCAACGTCCTGACTTTC. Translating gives CASSGTSPGANVLTF.

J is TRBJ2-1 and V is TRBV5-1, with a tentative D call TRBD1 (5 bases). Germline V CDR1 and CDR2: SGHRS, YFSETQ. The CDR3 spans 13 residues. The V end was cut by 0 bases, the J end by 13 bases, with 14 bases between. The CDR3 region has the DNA TGCGCCAGCAGCTTGGTTGGACAAGAGACCCAGTTCTTC. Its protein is CASSLVGQETQFF. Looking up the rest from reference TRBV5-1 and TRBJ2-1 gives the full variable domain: KAGVTQTPRYLIKTRGQQVTLSCSPISGHRSVSWYQQTPGQGLQFLFEYFSETQRNKGNFPGRFSGRQFSNSRSEMNVSTLELGDSALYLCASSLVGQETQFFGPGTRLTVL.

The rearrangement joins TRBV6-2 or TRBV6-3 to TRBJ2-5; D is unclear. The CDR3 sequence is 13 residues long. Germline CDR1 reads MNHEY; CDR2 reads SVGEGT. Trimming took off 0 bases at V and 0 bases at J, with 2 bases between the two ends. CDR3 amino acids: CASSYSYQETQYF. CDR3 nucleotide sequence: TGTGCCAGCAGTTACTCATACCAAGAGACCCAGTACTTC.

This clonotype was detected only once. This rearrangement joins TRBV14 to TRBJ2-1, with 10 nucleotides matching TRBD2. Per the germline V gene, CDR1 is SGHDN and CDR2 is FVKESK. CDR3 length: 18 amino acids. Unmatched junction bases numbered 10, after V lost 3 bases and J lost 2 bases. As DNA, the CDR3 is TGTGCCAGCAGCCAGTTAGCGGGAGGACGGGACCCCTACAATGAGCAGTTCTTC. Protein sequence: CASSQLAGGRDPYNEQFF.

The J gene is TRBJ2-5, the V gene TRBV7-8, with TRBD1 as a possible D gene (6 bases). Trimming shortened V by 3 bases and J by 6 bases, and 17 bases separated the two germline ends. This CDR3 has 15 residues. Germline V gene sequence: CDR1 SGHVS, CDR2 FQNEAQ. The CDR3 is CASSFDRFYAKTQYF. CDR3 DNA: TGTGCCAGCAGCTTTGACAGGTTTTATGCTAAGACCCAGTACTTC.

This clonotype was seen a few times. CDR3 nucleotides: TGTGCCAGCGACGGCATTAAAGGCTACACCTTC. Translated, it gives CASDGIKGYTF. The chain has TRBV12-3 or TRBV12-4 and TRBJ1-2; D is unresolved. The germline V and J ends were trimmed by 8 bases and 8 bases, with 12 bases remaining between them. The CDR3 extends over 11 amino acids.